This TCR beta chain was obtained from a study of a mutant IDH1 vaccine in newly diagnosed glioma. Study-wide context: Vaccinations were initiated 4-6 weeks following radiotherapy alone, or were given together with temozolomide cycles. Before enrollment, the patients had been treated with radiotherapy alone, temozolomide alone, or both together. Most of them had received both. General study findings and limits: Pseudoprogression appeared unlinked to shifts in leading peripheral T cell clonotypes.

Time point denoted: week 35, safety follow-up. Vaccination comprised doses that each held 300 ug of mutant IDH1 20-mer peptide, plus topical imiquimod. Produced via immunoSEQ multiplex PCR; TCRdb's table is partial and in-frame only. There are approximately 44,000 clones in the sample; 76% occur only once, and 9% to 15% lies in the top ten. This CDR3 is built from 15 residues. CDR1 is GTSNPN and CDR2 is SVGIG in the germline V gene (reference sequence). Trimming removed 2 bases from V and 1 base from J, with 12 bases in between. This clone has a handful of counts. Its antigen is undetermined. The rearrangement joins TRBV30 to TRBJ1-5; tentatively, D is TRBD1 (6 bases). The sequence was collected from a man in his forties or fifties with glioma. Sequenced here: PBMCs, sampled from a glioma patient whose treatment included an IDH1 peptide vaccine. CDR3 protein: CAWSLRGTSNQPQHF. CDR3 DNA sequence: TGTGCCTGGAGTCTCCGGGGGACAAGCAATCAGCCCCAGCATTTT.